This T cell receptor beta chain was retrieved from a study of blood T cell repertoires in COVID-19. Profiling relied on immunoSEQ multiplex PCR, and the TCRdb table lists in-frame clones only, not all of them. Of under 85,000 clones in the sample, approximately 87% were seen once. Germline values: CDR1 SGHNT, CDR2 YYREEE (reference sequence). V lost 4 bases to trimming and J lost 4 bases; unmatched junction nucleotides: 5. CDR3 length: 14 residues. What was sequenced was peripheral blood. The receptor was isolated from a man older than 75 in a cohort sampled during active COVID-19. V usage is TRBV5-4 and J usage is TRBJ1-2; 9 bases agree with TRBD1. CDR3 DNA: TGTGCCAGCAGCATAGGACAGGGGTTCTATGGCTACACCTTC. Encoded protein: CASSIGQGFYGYTF.